Here is one TCR beta chain with its context. The CDR3 totals 16 residues. CDR1 and CDR2 (germline): KGHDR, SFDVKD. After removal of 3 bases from V and 4 bases from J, the junction contained 8 bases not matched to a gene. One entry per CDR3 protein results from TCRdb running MiXCR on the 5' RACE reads. The table includes a few hundred thousand distinct CDR3 sequences, approximately 9.6% detected once. The sample is drawn from a study of identical twins. The same sample was also used in a study of yellow fever vaccine responses in identical twins.

This chain connects TRBV24-1 to TRBJ2-1; 7 bases agree with TRBD2. The sequence derives from a woman aged 18-30 years in good health. Sequences were obtained from PBMCs. CDR3 sequence: CATSDPSSGKYNEQFF. CDR3 sequence (DNA): TGTGCCACCAGTGATCCGTCGAGCGGGAAATACAATGAGCAGTTCTTC.